These 21 T cell receptor beta chains were all obtained from the same sample, sequenced in a study of beta chain features in type 1 diabetes. What was sequenced were expressed TCRB transcripts, since all of the isolated RNA had been reverse transcribed. Measured with immunoSEQ multiplex PCR; TCRdb has only the in-frame clones, and not every one. This sample has about 180,000 clones; 13% occur once, and the top ten carry less than 0.7%. Sequenced sample: central memory CD4+ T cells from blood. The receptor source for this set is a woman aged 18 to 35 in good health.

The genes are TRBV7-9 and TRBJ2-1; tentative D call: TRBD2 (6 bases). CDR3 length: 12 residues. Per germline, CDR1 SEHNR and CDR2 FQNEAQ (reference sequence). V dropped 1 base and J dropped 13 bases, with 11 bases sitting between them. In DNA, the CDR3 is TGTGCCAGCAGCTTAGGCGCGGGATTCCAGTTCTTC. Protein product: CASSLGAGFQFF.

This clone has more than one count but fewer than ten. The V and J genes are TRBV9 and TRBJ1-2; 9 bases align to TRBD1. The germline CDR1 and CDR2 sequences are SGDLS and YYNGEE. The CDR3 loop spans 15 amino acids. Germline trimming cut 4 bases from V and 7 bases from J; bases unmatched to any gene: 11. The CDR3 sequence is CASSPGQGRASGYTF. CDR3 bases: TGTGCCAGCAGCCCGGGACAGGGTCGGGCGAGTGGCTACACCTTC.

The chain recombines TRBV7-9 with TRBJ2-1; D remains unclear. Trimming shortened V by 1 base and J by 15 bases, and 10 bases separated the two germline ends. Germline values: CDR1 SEHNR, CDR2 FQNEAQ (reference sequence). The CDR3 is 11 amino acids. The CDR3: CASSLEQRRFF. In nucleotides, the CDR3 is TGTGCCAGCAGCTTAGAGCAGAGGAGGTTCTTC.

This chain uses TRBV5-1 with TRBJ2-2; 12 bases are a match to TRBD2. V lost 2 bases to trimming and J lost 5 bases; unmatched junction nucleotides: 1. This CDR3 comprises 15 residues. The germline CDR1 and CDR2 sequences are SGHRS and YFSETQ. The CDR3 here is CASSFGLAGTGELFF. The CDR3 coding sequence is TGCGCCAGCAGCTTCGGACTAGCGGGGACCGGGGAGCTGTTTTTT.

This sequence joins TRBV18 and TRBJ2-1; D is possibly TRBD2 (5 bases). The CDR3 loop spans 14 amino acids. With 3 bases removed from V and 5 bases from J, the gap between germline ends came to 11 bases. Germline CDR1 and CDR2: KGHSH and LQKENI. DNA of the CDR3: TGTGCCAGCTCACCGACCGGGAAAAACAATGAGCAGTTCTTC. This codes for CASSPTGKNNEQFF.

This clone was found a few times. The chain couples TRBV28 to TRBJ2-3; D perhaps matches TRBD1 (6 bases). The CDR3 loop spans 15 amino acids. The V end lost 5 bases, the J end lost 6 bases, and 18 bases lay between the germline ends. The germline CDR1 and CDR2 sequences are MDHEN and SYDVKM. CDR3 loop: CASSRPTGSTDTQYF. The CDR3 bases are TGTGCCAGCAGTCGCCCTACAGGGTCCACCGATACGCAGTATTTT.

This clone turned up a few times. V is TRBV15 and J is TRBJ2-5; D unresolved. Germline loops: CDR1 LNHNV, CDR2 YYDKDF (reference sequence). Between the trimmed V and J ends, which lost 0 bases and 4 bases, there was a span of 9 bases. This CDR3 spans 14 amino acids. The CDR3 here is CATSRDSSRETQYF. CDR3 coding DNA: TGTGCCACCAGCAGAGATAGTTCTAGAGAGACCCAGTACTTC.

The chain joins TRBV11-2 to TRBJ2-1; possible D gene TRBD2, 6 bases. V was trimmed by 4 bases and J by 8 bases, leaving 27 bases between them. The germline V gene has CDR1 SGHAT and CDR2 FQNNGV. The CDR3 is 18 residues long. The CDR3, as DNA: TGTGCCAGCAGCTCACCTTTTACAGTAAGGTGGACGGGAGATGAGCAGTTCTTC. This codes for CASSSPFTVRWTGDEQFF.

The DNA for the CDR3 is TGTGCCAGTAGTACCGGGGGATCCTACGAGCAGTACTTC. Its translation is CASSTGGSYEQYF. The rearrangement uses TRBV19 and TRBJ2-7; D may be TRBD2 (6 bases). The V and J ends lost 4 bases and 1 base respectively, with 8 bases between them. The CDR3 spans 13 residues. The germline V gene has CDR1 LNHDA and CDR2 SQIVND (reference sequence).

This clone was observed a few times. This CDR3 is CAWTPGLAGHSTDTQYF. The CDR3 nucleotides are TGTGCCTGGACCCCCGGACTAGCGGGGCACTCCACAGATACGCAGTATTTT. The chain combines TRBV30 with TRBJ2-3; 12 bases match TRBD2. CDR3 length: 17 amino acids. The germline V gene encodes CDR1 GTSNPN and CDR2 SVGIG (reference sequence). V lost 4 bases, J lost 2 bases, and 10 bases stayed unmatched.

The gene calls are TRBV30 and TRBJ2-1; D is ambiguous. Trimming took off 4 bases at V and 7 bases at J, with 8 bases between the two ends. This CDR3 region has 11 residues. Germline V gene sequence: CDR1 GTSNPN, CDR2 SVGIG (reference sequence). CDR3 protein: CAWKTPNEQFF. CDR3 sequence (DNA): TGTGCCTGGAAGACTCCGAATGAGCAGTTCTTC.

This clone was recorded a few times. This sequence joins TRBV30 and TRBJ2-3; 8 bases are shared with TRBD1. Looked up from germline, CDR1 is GTSNPN and CDR2 is SVGIG (reference sequence). The CDR3 runs 13 residues. V lost 6 bases to trimming and J lost 6 bases; unmatched junction nucleotides: 8. CDR3 sequence: CACRQGSGDTQYF. CDR3 nucleotides: TGTGCCTGCCGACAGGGGAGTGGTGATACGCAGTATTTT.

This chain joins TRBV2 and TRBJ2-5, with D perhaps matching TRBD2 (6 bases). The germline CDR1 and CDR2 sequences are SNHLY and FYNNEI. V was clipped by 8 bases and J by 2 bases, with 15 bases between them. This CDR3 has 14 amino acids. The CDR3 sequence is CASRDGLIQETQYF. CDR3 in DNA: TGTGCCAGCCGCGACGGACTAATTCAAGAGACCCAGTACTTC.

The CDR3 DNA is TGTGCCAGCAGCTTGTACGGACAGATAAACACCGGGGAGCTGTTTTTT. It yields the protein CASSLYGQINTGELFF. V and J are TRBV5-4 and TRBJ2-2; D might be TRBD1 (6 bases). V dropped 1 base and J dropped 2 bases, with 12 bases sitting between them. In germline, CDR1 is SGHNT, CDR2 YYREEE (reference sequence). The CDR3 spans 16 residues.

This clone was seen more than once but under ten times. V gene TRBV20-1 combines with J gene TRBJ2-5; D might be TRBD2 (5 bases). From germline, CDR1 is DFQATT and CDR2 SNEGSKA (reference sequence). The CDR3 is 11 amino acids. V was clipped by 5 bases and J by 5 bases, with 9 bases between them. The CDR3 loop is CSAGTRETQYF. The CDR3 DNA sequence: TGCAGTGCTGGAACTAGGGAGACCCAGTACTTC.

This clone was observed a handful of times. V is TRBV13 and J is TRBJ2-5, with 15 bases that match TRBD2. The CDR3 sequence is 17 residues long. With V trimmed by 5 bases and J by 0 bases, 4 bases remained unmatched. CDR1 and CDR2 from the germline V gene are PRHDT and FYEKMQ (reference sequence). DNA of the CDR3: TGTGCCAGCAGCGGGGGGACTAGCGGGGGGTACCAAGAGACCCAGTACTTC. Residues: CASSGGTSGGYQETQYF.

In this sample, this clone turned up a few times. The V call is TRBV7-8, the J call TRBJ2-7; TRBD1 agrees at 9 bases. CDR1 is SGHVS, CDR2 FQNEAQ, per germline. The CDR3 extends over 14 amino acids. The V gene end was trimmed by 1 base and the J gene end by 2 bases; junction bases not matched to a gene: 0. In DNA, the CDR3 is TGTGCCAGCAGCTTAGGGACAGGGGCCTACGAGCAGTACTTC. This gives the protein CASSLGTGAYEQYF.

The V and J genes are TRBV9 and TRBJ2-1; 7 nucleotides match TRBD2. Losses at the gene ends were 2 bases for V and 10 bases for J; bases not matched to a gene: 9. Germline CDR1 is SGDLS and CDR2 is YYNGEE. This CDR3 has 14 residues. Here the CDR3 reads CASSVGGVTVEQFF. For the CDR3, the DNA is TGTGCCAGCAGCGTGGGGGGGGTGACCGTAGAGCAGTTCTTC.

This chain links TRBV9 with TRBJ2-5; 8 bases fit TRBD1. The V gene end was trimmed by 3 bases and the J gene end by 4 bases; junction bases not matched to a gene: 8. Germline V gene lookup returns CDR1 SGDLS and CDR2 YYNGEE. There are 15 residues in the CDR3. In nucleotides, the CDR3 is TGTGCCAGCAGCGGCGGACAGGGACCCCGAGAGACCCAGTACTTC. Encoded protein: CASSGGQGPRETQYF.

The chain couples TRBV21-1 to TRBJ2-3; whether TRBD2, the table's D call, matches the DNA was not checked. TRBV21-1 is marked as a pseudogene. CDR3 length: 15 amino acids. This CDR3 is CASSPRAGGTDTQYF. CDR3 nucleotide sequence: TGTGCCAGCAGCCCCAGAGCGGGGGGCACGGATACGCAGTATTTT.

This rearrangement joins TRBV27 to TRBJ2-2; D perhaps matches TRBD2 (9 bases). This CDR3 spans 21 amino acids. Trimming took 3 bases from V and 2 from J, leaving 28 bases between them. CDR1 is MNHEY, CDR2 SMNVEV, per germline (reference sequence). As DNA, the CDR3 is TGTGCCAGCAGTTTTCGGCTCCGGGACAGGAAGACTAGCGGAAACACCGGGGAGCTGTTTTTT. It yields the protein CASSFRLRDRKTSGNTGELFF.